The 28 T cell receptor beta chains listed next were all sequenced from one sample in a study of blood T cell repertoires in COVID-19. Sequencing used immunoSEQ multiplex PCR; TCRdb keeps in-frame clones, though not all of them. This sample has approximately 280,000 clones, with around 90% found just once. Source material: peripheral blood. The receptors come from a woman under 40 with COVID-19, enrolled during active disease.

The V call is TRBV28, the J call TRBJ2-1, with 8 bases that match TRBD2. The CDR3 spans 13 residues. Germline V CDR1 and CDR2: MDHEN, SYDVKM. The V and J ends lost 6 bases and 8 bases, in that order; junction bases with no gene match: 6. The CDR3 spells CASRLAADYEQFF. Written as DNA, the CDR3 is TGTGCCAGCAGACTAGCGGCGGACTATGAGCAGTTCTTC.

The V call is TRBV10-3, the J call TRBJ1-6; D remains unclear. Germline CDR1 ENHRY, CDR2 SYGVKD. The germline V and J ends were trimmed by 10 bases and 7 bases, with 17 bases remaining between them. The CDR3 is made up of 14 amino acids. The CDR3 spells CATRLATENSPLHF. CDR3 DNA sequence: TGTGCCACACGCCTAGCTACAGAAAATTCACCCCTCCACTTT.

The chain links TRBV6-5 to TRBJ2-3; perhaps TRBD2 as D (6 bases). V was clipped by 6 bases and J by 8 bases, with 21 bases between them. CDR1 is MNHEY and CDR2 is SVGAGI in the germline V gene. The CDR3 extends over 15 amino acids. The CDR3 region is CASSGRPPDVVTQYF. Here the CDR3 DNA reads TGTGCCAGCAGCGGGAGACCGCCGGATGTAGTTACGCAGTATTTT.

This chain connects TRBV7-6 to TRBJ1-4; D gene unclear. V was pared by 4 bases and J by 6 bases, with 6 bases between. CDR3 length equals 12 residues. In germline, CDR1 is SGHVS, CDR2 FNYEAQ. The CDR3 is CASSSRDEKLFF. Here the CDR3 DNA reads TGTGCCAGCAGCTCTCGCGATGAAAAACTGTTTTTT.

CDR3 bases: TGTGCCTGGAGTGAGCTAGCGGGGTACAATGAGCAGTTCTTC. Its translation is CAWSELAGYNEQFF. The chain is built from TRBV30 and TRBJ2-1, with TRBD2 matching over 9 bases. This CDR3 is built from 14 residues. Germline V lookup: CDR1 GTSNPN, CDR2 SVGIG (reference sequence). V was pared by 1 base and J by 4 bases, with 2 bases of the junction left unmatched.

The chain combines TRBV6-2 or TRBV6-3 with TRBJ1-5; D remains ambiguous. The germline V gene has CDR1 MNHEY and CDR2 SVGEGT. Trimming shortened V by 6 bases and J by 7 bases, and 16 bases separated the two germline ends. CDR3 length equals 14 residues. CDR3 protein: CASSPSPVVQPQHF. The DNA for the CDR3 is TGTGCCAGCAGCCCCTCCCCGGTGGTCCAGCCCCAGCATTTT.

The J gene is TRBJ1-5, the V gene TRBV29-1; TRBD1 aligns across 8 bases. From germline, CDR1 is SQVTM and CDR2 ANQGSEA. V dropped 6 bases and J dropped 2; count of bases not matched to a gene: 3. The CDR3 runs 13 residues. This CDR3 is CSVGQGGNQPQHF. CDR3 in DNA: TGCAGCGTAGGACAGGGCGGCAATCAGCCCCAGCATTTT.

The chain recombines TRBV28 with TRBJ1-6; D perhaps matches TRBD1 (6 bases). This CDR3 contains 15 residues. CDR1 is MDHEN, CDR2 SYDVKM, per germline. Trimming took 6 bases from V and 3 from J, leaving 12 bases between them. The CDR3 protein is CASRTGQFYNSPLHF. CDR3 in DNA: TGTGCCAGCAGAACCGGACAGTTCTATAATTCACCCCTCCACTTT.

This chain joins TRBV15 and TRBJ1-5; the match to TRBD1 covers 7 bases. The V and J ends lost 4 bases and 4 bases, in that order; junction bases with no gene match: 10. CDR1 LNHNV and CDR2 YYDKDF come from the germline V gene (reference sequence). This CDR3 has 16 residues. The CDR3 region has the DNA TGTGCCACCAGCAATAGCAATACAGGGGTAAATCAGCCCCAGCATTTT. Its translation: CATSNSNTGVNQPQHF.

The chain is built from TRBV28 and TRBJ1-5, with 10 positions matching TRBD1. Trimming cost V 6 bases and J 4 bases; bases outside gene matches: 9. CDR3 length: 16 amino acids. The V gene's germline CDR1 is MDHEN and CDR2 SYDVKM. Here the CDR3 reads CASSRLEGQGNQPQHF. CDR3 DNA sequence: TGTGCCAGCAGCCGCCTGGAGGGACAGGGGAATCAGCCCCAGCATTTT.

The rearrangement uses TRBV18 and TRBJ2-7; 10 positions agree with TRBD1. The length of the CDR3 is 16 residues. Germline V CDR1 and CDR2: KGHSH, LQKENI. Germline trimming cut 1 base from V and 5 bases from J; bases unmatched to any gene: 8. CDR3 DNA sequence: TGTGCCAGCTCACCACTACCGGGACAGGGGATCCACGAGCAGTACTTC. It is translated as CASSPLPGQGIHEQYF.

The chain is built from TRBV5-4 and TRBJ1-6; maybe TRBD1 (5 bases). CDR3 length equals 15 residues. Trimming took 3 bases from V and 10 from J, leaving 17 bases between them. Germline assignment: CDR1 SGHNT and CDR2 YYREEE (reference sequence). CDR3 coding DNA: TGTGCCAGCAGCTCTGGGGGGGGTGCCGGATCACCCCTCCACTTT. This gives the protein CASSSGGGAGSPLHF.

The chain uses TRBV19 and TRBJ1-1; D gene ambiguous. This CDR3 contains 13 residues. V gave up 7 bases and J gave up 7 bases, with 16 bases separating them. CDR1 and CDR2 (germline): LNHDA, SQIVND (reference sequence). This chain's CDR3 is CASTPPVDGEAFF. As DNA, the CDR3 is TGTGCCAGTACCCCCCCAGTTGATGGTGAAGCTTTCTTT.

The chain carries TRBV27 and TRBJ2-5, with a possible D match to TRBD1 (6 bases). V lost 2 bases and J 5 bases, leaving 12 bases between the germline ends. Germline-derived CDR1 and CDR2 are MNHEY and SMNVEV (reference sequence). This CDR3 region has 14 residues. The CDR3 reads CASSLLIGGETQYF. The CDR3 nucleotides are TGTGCCAGCAGTTTACTGATAGGGGGTGAGACCCAGTACTTC.

The V gene is TRBV2, the J gene TRBJ2-7, with D uncertain. V was cut by 3 bases and J by 3 bases, with 9 bases left in between. This CDR3 spans 13 amino acids. The germline gives CDR1 SNHLY, CDR2 FYNNEI. The CDR3 region is CASSDGLGYEQYF. The CDR3 bases are TGTGCCAGCAGTGATGGGCTGGGCTACGAGCAGTACTTC.

This chain links TRBV18 with TRBJ2-7; 8 nucleotides agree with TRBD1. V lost 4 bases, J lost 4 bases, and 9 bases stayed unmatched. Looked up from germline, CDR1 is KGHSH and CDR2 is LQKENI. CDR3 size: 15 residues. Written as DNA, the CDR3 is TGTGCCAGCTCACGGGAAAGGACAGGGTTATACGAGCAGTACTTC. Translated: CASSRERTGLYEQYF.

This chain joins TRBV12-3 or TRBV12-4 and TRBJ1-1, with a weak D call TRBD1 (5 bases). The CDR3 loop spans 12 amino acids. V was trimmed by 6 bases and J by 9 bases, leaving 14 bases between them. CDR3 sequence: CASRQEWGQAFF. In nucleotides, the CDR3 is TGTGCCAGCAGGCAAGAGTGGGGCCAAGCTTTCTTT.

The V and J genes are TRBV28 and TRBJ1-1; D is unresolved. Deletions cut 1 base from V and 3 bases from J, with 12 bases between. The CDR3 runs 15 residues. CDR1 is MDHEN, CDR2 SYDVKM, per germline. This CDR3 is CASSLLPDGDTEAFF. CDR3 in DNA: TGTGCCAGCAGTTTATTGCCGGACGGGGACACTGAAGCTTTCTTT.

V usage is TRBV6-2 or TRBV6-3 and J usage is TRBJ2-3; possible D gene TRBD2, 6 bases. CDR1 and CDR2 from the germline V gene are MNHEY and SVGEGT. The V gene lost 2 bases and the J gene lost 8 bases, with 11 bases spanning the gap. The CDR3 has 13 residues. The CDR3 DNA is TGTGCCAGCAGTTACCCGGAGGGCCCTACGCAGTATTTT. Residues: CASSYPEGPTQYF.

The chain couples TRBV7-9 to TRBJ2-7; D is undetermined. The CDR3 covers 11 residues. CDR1 and CDR2 (germline): SEHNR, FQNEAQ (reference sequence). Trimming removed 5 bases at V and 0 bases at J, with 2 bases between. CDR3 sequence: CASSHSYEQYF. Written as DNA, the CDR3 is TGTGCCAGCAGCCACTCCTACGAGCAGTACTTC. The full variable domain, rest sourced from reference TRBV7-9 and TRBJ2-7, is DTGVSQNPRHKITKRGQNVTFRCDPISEHNRLYWYRQTLGQGPEFLTYFQNEAQLEKSRLLSDRFSAERPKGSFSTLEIQRTEQGDSAMYLCASSHSYEQYFGPGTRLTVT.

This chain uses TRBV18 with TRBJ2-2, with 7 bases lining up with TRBD2. The CDR3 totals 15 residues. Germline V gene lookup returns CDR1 KGHSH and CDR2 LQKENI. J gave up 2 bases and V 3 bases, and 3 bases lay outside the gene matches. CDR3 protein: CASSPPGLNTGELFF. DNA for the CDR3: TGTGCCAGCTCACCCCCGGGACTAAACACCGGGGAGCTGTTTTTT.

In nucleotides, the CDR3 is TGTGCCAGCAGCCCCGACCAGGGGGAGACCCAGTACTTC. Residues: CASSPDQGETQYF. The chain carries TRBV9 and TRBJ2-5; TRBD1 might be the D (6 bases). The ends were cut back, 4 bases at V and 5 bases at J, with 12 bases in the middle. This CDR3 spans 13 amino acids. CDR1 is SGDLS, CDR2 YYNGEE, per germline.

V usage is TRBV6-6 and J usage is TRBJ1-4; 7 nucleotides line up with TRBD1. The ends lost 7 bases at V and 5 bases at J; junction bases unmatched: 10. The CDR3 loop spans 15 amino acids. The germline gives CDR1 MNHNY, CDR2 SVGAGI (reference sequence). The CDR3 DNA is TGTGCCAGCACTAGGGGGCGGACCTTAAATGAAAAACTGTTTTTT. It encodes CASTRGRTLNEKLFF.

This clone has just a few counts. The rearrangement joins TRBV11-2 to TRBJ1-1; D perhaps matches TRBD1 (6 bases). V was cut by 1 base and J by 5 bases, with 14 bases left in between. The CDR3 consists of 15 residues. Per the germline V gene, CDR1 is SGHAT and CDR2 is FQNNGV. The CDR3, as DNA: TGTGCCAGCAGCTTAGCTGGACAGAGGGGGACTGAAGCTTTCTTT. Protein product: CASSLAGQRGTEAFF.

This clone appeared once. The CDR3 DNA reads TGTGCCAGCAGCTTAGAGACGGCCCTGGGGAGCGGGGAGCTGTTTTTT. Its translation is CASSLETALGSGELFF. This sequence joins TRBV7-2 and TRBJ2-2; D might be TRBD2 (5 bases). The ends were cut back, 1 base at V and 7 bases at J, with 16 bases in the middle. In germline, CDR1 is SGHTA, CDR2 FQGNSA. The CDR3 has 16 residues. The whole variable domain, filled in from reference TRBV7-2 and TRBJ2-2, reads GAGVSQSPSNKVTEKGKDVELRCDPISGHTALYWYRQSLGQGLEFLIYFQGNSAPDKSGLPSDRFSAERTGGSVSTLTIQRTQQEDSAVYLCASSLETALGSGELFFGEGSRLTVL.

The rearrangement uses TRBV19 and TRBJ1-6, with 7 bases identical to TRBD1. The CDR3 is 13 residues long. Germline CDR1 is LNHDA and CDR2 is SQIVND (reference sequence). V gave up 4 bases and J gave up 10 bases; unmatched junction bases: 4. CDR3 amino acids: CASSTPGGSPLHF. The CDR3 bases are TGTGCCAGTAGTACCCCAGGGGGGTCACCCCTCCACTTT.

The chain uses TRBV14 and TRBJ2-2; TRBD2 matches at 7 bases. CDR3 length: 15 amino acids. Trimming removed 6 bases from V and 4 bases from J; junction bases left unmatched: 8. The germline CDR1 and CDR2 sequences are SGHDN and FVKESK. The CDR3 bases are TGTGCCAGCAGTCTTCAAGCGGGGCCCACCGGGGAGCTGTTTTTT. Amino acids: CASSLQAGPTGELFF.

The J gene is TRBJ2-5, the V gene TRBV5-5; D ambiguous. Germline V gives CDR1 SGHKS, CDR2 YYEKEE (reference sequence). The CDR3 spans 12 residues. The V and J ends lost 1 base and 5 bases respectively, with 6 bases between them. The CDR3 region is CASSLLEETQYF. The DNA for the CDR3 is TGTGCCAGCAGCTTGCTGGAGGAGACCCAGTACTTC.